The present entry profiles one T cell receptor beta chain with its context. Its target is not known. This sample was included in a study of T-cell memory formation after mild COVID-19. Study findings and constraints: Pre-infection memory contained some responding clones, which suggested that cross-reactive memory had joined. Clones that contracted from day 15 to 85 were balanced CD4/CD8, while later expanders leaned CD4+.

Germline CDR1 reads SGHVS; CDR2 reads FNYEAQ. The CDR3 totals 16 residues. J lost 6 bases, V lost 5 bases, and 10 bases had no gene match. MiXCR, run by TCRdb on the 5' RACE reads, gives a single entry per CDR3 protein. This sample has roughly 400,000 distinct CDR3 sequences, with 20% to 25% found just once. The TCR sequence derives from an adult woman who had mild COVID-19 (a few samples of this study predate the infection). Cell type and time point are not known. The specimen was PBMCs or a T cell subset sorted from them (not recorded which). V usage is TRBV7-6 and J usage is TRBJ1-1, with 12 bases identical to TRBD1. The CDR3 region has the DNA TGTGCCAGCAGCCAGGGCCGGGACAGGGGGCTGGCTGAAGCTTTCTTT. Translation: CASSQGRDRGLAEAFF.